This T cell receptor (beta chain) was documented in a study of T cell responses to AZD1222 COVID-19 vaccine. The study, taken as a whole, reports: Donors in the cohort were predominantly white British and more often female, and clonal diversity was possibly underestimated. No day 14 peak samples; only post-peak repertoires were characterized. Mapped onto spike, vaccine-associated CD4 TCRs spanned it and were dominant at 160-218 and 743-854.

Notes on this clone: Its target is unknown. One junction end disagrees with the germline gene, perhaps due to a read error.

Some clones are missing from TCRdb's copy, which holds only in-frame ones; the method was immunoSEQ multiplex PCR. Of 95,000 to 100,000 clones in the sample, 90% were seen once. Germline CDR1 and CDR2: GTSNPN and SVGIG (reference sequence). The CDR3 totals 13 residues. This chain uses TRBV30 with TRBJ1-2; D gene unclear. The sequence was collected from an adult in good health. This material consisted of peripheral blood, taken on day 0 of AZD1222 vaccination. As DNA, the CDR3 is TGTGCCGGGAGACGACTGAGTAACTATGGCTACACCTTC. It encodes CAGRRLSNYGYTF.